This entry lists 15 T cell receptor beta chains sequenced from one sample in a study of PD-L1 blockade in urothelial cancer. TCRdb's table, derived via immunoSEQ multiplex PCR, lists solely in-frame clones and lacks some. The sample holds some 100,000 clones, approximately 90% seen once. This specimen was PBMCs, taken around atezolizumab (anti-PD-L1) treatment. Receptors were obtained from a woman aged 80 or over with urothelial cancer.

The CDR3 loop is CASSFGGAGDEKLFF. DNA for the CDR3: TGCGCCAGCAGCTTCGGAGGGGCCGGCGATGAAAAACTGTTTTTT. This chain links TRBV5-1 with TRBJ1-4, with D tentatively TRBD1 (5 bases). Trimming removed 2 bases at V and 6 bases at J, with 14 bases between. The CDR3 covers 15 residues. Germline lookup yields CDR1 SGHRS and CDR2 YFSETQ.

The V and J genes are TRBV6-6 and TRBJ1-1; D is unclear. CDR3 length: 14 amino acids. Trimming left V 2 bases short and J 5 bases short, with 12 bases between. CDR1 MNHNY and CDR2 SVGAGI come from the germline V gene (reference sequence). CDR3 loop: CASSYTQDSTEAFF. Written as DNA, the CDR3 is TGTGCCAGCAGTTACACCCAAGACTCAACTGAAGCTTTCTTT.

The chain combines TRBV11-3 with TRBJ2-1, with D uncertain. Trimming took off 4 bases at V and 1 base at J, with 11 bases between the two ends. This CDR3 is built from 15 residues. The V gene's germline CDR1 is SGHNT and CDR2 YENEEA. CDR3 region: CASSSSIGSYNEQFF. The DNA for the CDR3 is TGTGCCAGCAGCTCCTCAATCGGTTCCTACAATGAGCAGTTCTTC.

CDR3 in DNA: TGTGCCAGCAGCTTGGAGGGACTAGCTCGGGAGCAGTACTTC. Protein sequence: CASSLEGLAREQYF. The V call is TRBV5-4, the J call TRBJ2-7, with TRBD2 matching over 9 bases. Trimming at V came to 0 bases and at J to 7 bases, leaving 5 bases not matched to a gene. The CDR3 extends over 14 amino acids. CDR1 is SGHNT and CDR2 is YYREEE in the germline V gene (reference sequence).

The chain joins TRBV7-9 to TRBJ1-1; D remains ambiguous. This CDR3 is built from 13 residues. V shed 8 bases and J shed 0 bases, with 10 bases lying between them. Looked up from germline, CDR1 is SEHNR and CDR2 is FQNEAQ (reference sequence). The CDR3 loop reads CASFDSLNTEAFF. Written as DNA, the CDR3 is TGTGCCAGCTTTGACTCTTTGAACACTGAAGCTTTCTTT.

This clone showed up just once. V and J are TRBV9 and TRBJ2-2; tentative D call: TRBD2 (5 bases). Germline CDR1 SGDLS, CDR2 YYNGEE. This CDR3 region has 16 residues. V lost 3 bases and J 4 bases, leaving 16 bases between the germline ends. CDR3 bases: TGTGCCAGCAGCGCCGGACTCGGGCTTTCCACCGGGGAGCTGTTTTTT. Its protein product is CASSAGLGLSTGELFF.

The rearrangement uses TRBV27 and TRBJ1-4; 7 bases map to TRBD1. The CDR3 is 13 amino acids. Looked up from germline, CDR1 is MNHEY and CDR2 is SMNVEV (reference sequence). The V and J ends lost 5 bases and 8 bases, in that order; junction bases with no gene match: 5. The CDR3: CASSPQGYEKLFF. CDR3 coding DNA: TGTGCCAGCAGTCCACAGGGGTACGAAAAACTGTTTTTT.

The chain carries TRBV6-5 and TRBJ1-2; a possible D gene is TRBD1 (5 bases). With 6 bases removed from V and 8 bases from J, the gap between germline ends came to 16 bases. The germline gives CDR1 MNHEY, CDR2 SVGAGI. There are 13 residues in the CDR3. The CDR3 spells CASSRDGRRGYTF. For the CDR3, the DNA is TGTGCCAGCAGCAGGGACGGGAGGAGAGGCTACACCTTC.

The chain has TRBV7-3 and TRBJ2-3; 11 nucleotides match TRBD2. The CDR3 covers 16 residues. J lost 1 base, V lost 5 bases, and 5 bases had no gene match. The germline gives CDR1 SGHTA, CDR2 FQGTGA. This CDR3 is CASSPAGLAGTDTQYF. The CDR3, as DNA: TGTGCCAGCAGCCCTGCGGGACTAGCGGGCACAGATACGCAGTATTTT.

V and J are TRBV18 and TRBJ2-7, with TRBD2 matching 11 bases. With 4 bases clipped from V and 5 bases from J, the junction kept 16 bases outside the gene matches. This CDR3 is 18 amino acids long. Germline assignment: CDR1 KGHSH and CDR2 LQKENI. CDR3 sequence: CASSLLTSGMGLPNEQYF. In DNA form, the CDR3 reads TGTGCCAGCTCACTGTTGACTAGCGGGATGGGACTTCCTAACGAGCAGTACTTC.

The rearrangement uses TRBV7-3 and TRBJ2-3; 7 bases are a match to TRBD1. The length of the CDR3 is 16 residues. CDR1 and CDR2 from the germline V gene are SGHTA and FQGTGA. Trimming took 4 bases from V and 5 from J; bases not matched to a gene: 12. The CDR3 DNA follows: TGTGCCAGCAGCTCAGGGACAGCTGATATCGGAGATACGCAGTATTTT. It yields the protein CASSSGTADIGDTQYF.

The chain employs TRBV28 and TRBJ2-2; 9 bases align to TRBD2. V was clipped by 5 bases and J by 2 bases; unmatched bases: 3. CDR1 is MDHEN, CDR2 SYDVKM, per germline. This CDR3 comprises 15 residues. CDR3 coding DNA: TGTGCCAGCAGTAAGACTAGCGGCAACACCGGGGAGCTGTTTTTT. Protein sequence: CASSKTSGNTGELFF.

The CDR3 sequence: CASSVGSGTVGETQYF. The CDR3, as DNA: TGTGCCAGCAGCGTAGGTAGTGGGACAGTCGGAGAGACCCAGTACTTC. V usage is TRBV9 and J usage is TRBJ2-5; 7 nucleotides align to TRBD1. Germline V gene sequence: CDR1 SGDLS, CDR2 YYNGEE. The CDR3 consists of 16 residues. J lost 4 bases, V lost 0 bases, and 9 bases had no gene match.

The V call is TRBV27, the J call TRBJ1-1; no definite D call. The CDR3 sequence is 14 residues long. Per the germline V gene, CDR1 is MNHEY and CDR2 is SMNVEV (reference sequence). V lost 3 bases to trimming and J lost 3 bases, with 11 bases between them. In DNA, the CDR3 is TGTGCCAGCAGTTTTGAGGGCCAGGACACTGAAGCTTTCTTT. Translation gives CASSFEGQDTEAFF.

With respect to this clone: One end of the junction does not line up with germline, which may come from a read error. This chain uses TRBV10-3 with TRBJ2-1; TRBD2 aligns across 7 bases. Per the germline V gene, CDR1 is ENHRY and CDR2 is SYGVKD. The CDR3 covers 15 residues. CDR3 sequence reads: CATSPIAGGDNEQFF. The DNA for the CDR3 is TGTGCCACCAGTCCCATAGCGGGCGGAGACAATGAGCAGTTCTTC.